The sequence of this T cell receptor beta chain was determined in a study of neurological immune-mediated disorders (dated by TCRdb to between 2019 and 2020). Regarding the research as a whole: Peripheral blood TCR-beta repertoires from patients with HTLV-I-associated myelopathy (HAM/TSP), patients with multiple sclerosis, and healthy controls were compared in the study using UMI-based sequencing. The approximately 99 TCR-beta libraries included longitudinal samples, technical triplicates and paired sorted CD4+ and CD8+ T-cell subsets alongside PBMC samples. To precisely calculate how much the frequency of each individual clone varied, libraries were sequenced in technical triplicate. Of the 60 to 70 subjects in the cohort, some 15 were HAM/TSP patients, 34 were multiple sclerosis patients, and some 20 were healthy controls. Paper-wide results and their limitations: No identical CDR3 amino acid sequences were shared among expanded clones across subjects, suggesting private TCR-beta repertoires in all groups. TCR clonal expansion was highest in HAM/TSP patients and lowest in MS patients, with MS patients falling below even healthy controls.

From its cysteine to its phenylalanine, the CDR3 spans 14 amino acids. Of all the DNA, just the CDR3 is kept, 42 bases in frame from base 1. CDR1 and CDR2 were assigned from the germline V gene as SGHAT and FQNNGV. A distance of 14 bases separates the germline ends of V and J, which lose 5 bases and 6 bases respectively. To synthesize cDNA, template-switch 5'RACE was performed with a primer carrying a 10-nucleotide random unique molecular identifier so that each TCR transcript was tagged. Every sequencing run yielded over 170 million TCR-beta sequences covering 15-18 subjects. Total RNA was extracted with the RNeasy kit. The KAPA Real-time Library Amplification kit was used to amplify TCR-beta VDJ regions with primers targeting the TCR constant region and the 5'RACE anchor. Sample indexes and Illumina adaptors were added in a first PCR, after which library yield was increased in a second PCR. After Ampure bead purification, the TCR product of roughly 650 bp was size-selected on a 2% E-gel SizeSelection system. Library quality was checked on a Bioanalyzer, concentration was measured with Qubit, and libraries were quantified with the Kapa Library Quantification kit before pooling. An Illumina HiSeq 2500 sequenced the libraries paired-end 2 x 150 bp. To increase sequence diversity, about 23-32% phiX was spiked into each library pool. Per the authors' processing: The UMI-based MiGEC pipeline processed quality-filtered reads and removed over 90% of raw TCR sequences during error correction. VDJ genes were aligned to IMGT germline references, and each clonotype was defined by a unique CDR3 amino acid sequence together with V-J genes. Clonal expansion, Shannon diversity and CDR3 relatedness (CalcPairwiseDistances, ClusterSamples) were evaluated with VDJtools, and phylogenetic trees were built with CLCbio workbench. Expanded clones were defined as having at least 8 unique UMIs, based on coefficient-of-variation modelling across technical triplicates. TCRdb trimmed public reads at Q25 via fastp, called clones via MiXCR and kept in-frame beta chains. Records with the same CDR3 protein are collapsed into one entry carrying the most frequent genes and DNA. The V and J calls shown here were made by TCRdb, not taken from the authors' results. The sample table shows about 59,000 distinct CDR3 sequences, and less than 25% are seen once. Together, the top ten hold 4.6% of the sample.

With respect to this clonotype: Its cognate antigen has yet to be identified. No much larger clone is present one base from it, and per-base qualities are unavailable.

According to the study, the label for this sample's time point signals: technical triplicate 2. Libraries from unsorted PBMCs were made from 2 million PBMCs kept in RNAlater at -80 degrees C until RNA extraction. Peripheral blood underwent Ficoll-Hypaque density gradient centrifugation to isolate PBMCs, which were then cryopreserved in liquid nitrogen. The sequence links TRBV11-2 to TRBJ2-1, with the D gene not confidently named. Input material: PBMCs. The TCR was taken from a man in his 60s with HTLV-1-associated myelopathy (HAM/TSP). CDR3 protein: CASSARAAFNEQFF. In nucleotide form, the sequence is TGTGCCAGCAGCGCTAGGGCGGCTTTCAATGAGCAGTTCTTC.